This is a list of T cell receptor beta chains from one sample in a study of long-term antiretroviral therapy in people with HIV. Using immunoSEQ multiplex PCR, the repertoire was profiled, and TCRdb retains in-frame clones only, with some absent. The repertoire holds approximately 6,500 clones, with around 70% as singletons. The sequencing here drew on unsorted PBMCs, taken approximately 11 months before starting antiretroviral therapy. The origin of the receptors is a man aged 40-55 years with HIV. The conserved cysteine and the conserved F or W are not part of the CDR3 here.

v_gene: TRBV4-1
j_gene: TRBJ1-1
CDR3aa: ASSQTLGVSNTEAF

v_gene: TRBV5-1
j_gene: TRBJ2-1
CDR3aa: ASSLEGRPRVNEQF

v_gene: TRBV29-1
j_gene: TRBJ1-1
CDR3aa: SARGLTMNTEAF

v_gene: TRBV19
j_gene: TRBJ2-6
CDR3aa: ASSMRTGAGANVLT

v_gene: TRBV6-4
j_gene: TRBJ2-2
CDR3aa: ASSASLGGTGELF

v_gene: TRBV9
j_gene: TRBJ2-7
CDR3aa: ASSPYVAATYEQY

v_gene: TRBV14
j_gene: TRBJ2-2
CDR3aa: ASSQDLAGVNTGELF

v_gene: TRBV27
j_gene: TRBJ1-1
CDR3aa: ASKIQGINTEAF

v_gene: TRBV18
j_gene: TRBJ2-4
CDR3aa: ASSPPGEDIQY

v_gene: TRBV11-2
j_gene: TRBJ2-3
CDR3aa: ASSLYPTSGLGPDTQY

v_gene: TRBV13
j_gene: TRBJ1-2
CDR3aa: ASRQGTVYGYT

v_gene: TRBV5-1
j_gene: TRBJ1-2
CDR3aa: ASSLDPSNYGYT

v_gene: TRBV6-6
j_gene: TRBJ2-7
CDR3aa: ASSNREYEQY

v_gene: TRBV29-1
j_gene: TRBJ2-7
CDR3aa: SAKDRFPDEQY

v_gene: TRBV30
j_gene: TRBJ2-7
CDR3aa: AWSVVGSGTYEQY

v_gene: TRBV6-1
j_gene: TRBJ1-3
CDR3aa: ASSEGPGTGNTIY

v_gene: TRBV4-3
j_gene: TRBJ2-7
CDR3aa: ASSQDLGTGTSYEQY

v_gene: TRBV18
j_gene: TRBJ2-3
CDR3aa: ASSPRGTGAGDTQY

v_gene: TRBV4-3
j_gene: TRBJ1-2
CDR3aa: ASSQDPGQNYGYT

v_gene: TRBV5-6
j_gene: TRBJ1-4
CDR3aa: ASSLEGISDEKLF

v_gene: TRBV7-7
j_gene: TRBJ2-2
CDR3aa: ASSLGTVENTGELF

v_gene: TRBV29-1
j_gene: TRBJ1-2
CDR3aa: SVPRQNYGYT

v_gene: TRBV5-4
j_gene: TRBJ2-7
CDR3aa: ASPKDGDYEQY

v_gene: TRBV14
j_gene: TRBJ1-2
CDR3aa: ASSQDLQAANYGYT

v_gene: TRBV5-1
j_gene: TRBJ2-7
CDR3aa: ASSLPGQGPDISYEQY

v_gene: TRBV4-3
j_gene: TRBJ2-1
CDR3aa: ASSPTKGSGAAYNEQF

v_gene: TRBV28
j_gene: TRBJ2-7
CDR3aa: ASSKGTFYEQY

v_gene: TRBV19
j_gene: TRBJ2-1
CDR3aa: ARRLKPHSYNEQF

v_gene: TRBV5-6
j_gene: TRBJ2-7
CDR3aa: ASSLRYDRPYEQY

v_gene: TRBV4-2
j_gene: TRBJ2-7
CDR3aa: ASSQDGAGSYEQY

v_gene: TRBV7-2
j_gene: TRBJ2-2
CDR3aa: ASSPGTTNTGELF

v_gene: TRBV27
j_gene: TRBJ1-1
CDR3aa: ASSELRGLNTEAF

v_gene: TRBV5-1
j_gene: TRBJ1-6
CDR3aa: ASSLRSRSFNSPLH

v_gene: TRBV19
j_gene: TRBJ2-2
CDR3aa: ASSPDRGELF